This paragraph covers one TCR beta chain sequence. Its specificity is not known. The data derive from a study of identical twins. Study results and limitations: Some out-of-frame alpha sequences were shared by twins, and these showed excess low generation probability.

With 0 bases removed from V and 11 bases from J, the gap between germline ends came to 18 bases. Per germline, CDR1 SGDLS and CDR2 YYNGEE. The CDR3 totals 15 residues. Each CDR3 protein is one row after TCRdb ran MiXCR on the 5' RACE reads. Of a few hundred thousand distinct CDR3 sequences in the sample, 20% to 25% were seen once. The data were also submitted as part of a second study, on T cells expressing NK-cell markers. Per that paper: In the group of eight sequenced donors, seven were HCMV-seropositive and one was seronegative. For several experiments, T cell sorting was restricted to the alpha-beta TCR population by means of an anti-gamma-delta TCR antibody. Questions lingered over whether expanded NKG2C+ T cell clones were HCMV-specific.

This rearrangement joins TRBV9 to TRBJ2-1, with D possibly matching TRBD2 (6 bases). What was sequenced was CD4+ T cells sorted from blood. The receptor was isolated from a young woman in good health. Written as DNA, the CDR3 is TGTGCCAGCAGCGTAGGGGGACTGACCATCCCCCAGCAGTTCTTC. It translates to CASSVGGLTIPQQFF.